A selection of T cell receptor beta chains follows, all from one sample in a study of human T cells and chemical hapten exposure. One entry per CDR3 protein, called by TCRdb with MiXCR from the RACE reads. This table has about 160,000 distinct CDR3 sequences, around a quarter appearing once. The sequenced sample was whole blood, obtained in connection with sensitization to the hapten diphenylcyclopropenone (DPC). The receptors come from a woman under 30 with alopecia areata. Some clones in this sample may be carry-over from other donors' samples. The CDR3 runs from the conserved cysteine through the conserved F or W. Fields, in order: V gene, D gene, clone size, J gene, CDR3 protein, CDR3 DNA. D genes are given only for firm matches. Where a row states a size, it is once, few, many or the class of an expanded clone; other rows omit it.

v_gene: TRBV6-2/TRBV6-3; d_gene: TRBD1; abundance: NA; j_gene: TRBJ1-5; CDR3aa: CASSSDRANQPQHF; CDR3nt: TGTGCCAGCAGTTCCGACAGGGCGAATCAGCCCCAGCATTTT
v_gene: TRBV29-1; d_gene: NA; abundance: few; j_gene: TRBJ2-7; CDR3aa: CSALGLSVAYEQYF; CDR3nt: TGCAGCGCCCTGGGACTCTCCGTCGCCTACGAGCAGTACTTC
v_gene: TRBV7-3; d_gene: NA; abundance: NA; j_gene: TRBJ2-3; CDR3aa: CASSLASADTQYF; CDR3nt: TGTGCCAGCAGCCTGGCGAGCGCAGATACGCAGTATTTT
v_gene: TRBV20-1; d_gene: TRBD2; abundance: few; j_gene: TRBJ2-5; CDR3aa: CSTRTSGGKETQYF; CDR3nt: TGCAGTACACGGACTAGCGGGGGGAAAGAGACCCAGTACTTC
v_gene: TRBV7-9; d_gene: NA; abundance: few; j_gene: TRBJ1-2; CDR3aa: CACKQPGAANYGYTF; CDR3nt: TGTGCCTGTAAACAACCAGGTGCGGCTAACTATGGCTACACCTTC
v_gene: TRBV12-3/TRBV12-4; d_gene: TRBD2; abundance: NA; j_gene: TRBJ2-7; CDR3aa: CASSLRTSRITYEQYF; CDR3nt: TGTGCCAGCAGTTTGAGGACTAGTAGGATTACCTACGAGCAGTACTTC
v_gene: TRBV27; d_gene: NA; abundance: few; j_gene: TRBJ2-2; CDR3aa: CASSFTTLNTGELFF; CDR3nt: TGTGCCAGCAGTTTCACTACCTTAAACACCGGGGAGCTGTTTTTT
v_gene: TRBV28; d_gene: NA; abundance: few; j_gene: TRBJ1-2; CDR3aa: CASSFYPAPDGYTF; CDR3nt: TGTGCCAGCAGTTTCTACCCCGCCCCTGATGGCTACACCTTC
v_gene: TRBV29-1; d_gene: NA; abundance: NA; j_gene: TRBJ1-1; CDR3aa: CSVAWGLTEAFF; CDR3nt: TGCAGCGTCGCCTGGGGGTTAACTGAAGCTTTCTTT
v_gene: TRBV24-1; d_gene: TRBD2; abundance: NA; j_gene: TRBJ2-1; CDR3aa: CATSDGLAGFYDEQFF; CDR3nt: TGTGCCACCAGTGATGGACTAGCGGGGTTTTACGATGAGCAGTTCTTC
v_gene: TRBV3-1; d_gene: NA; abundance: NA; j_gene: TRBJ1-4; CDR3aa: CASSQELATNEKLFF; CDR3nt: TGTGCCAGCAGCCAAGAGCTTGCAACTAATGAAAAACTGTTTTTT
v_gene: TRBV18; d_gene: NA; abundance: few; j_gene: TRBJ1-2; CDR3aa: CASSLNDQPYGYTF; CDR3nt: TGTGCCAGCTCACTCAACGACCAGCCGTATGGCTACACCTTC
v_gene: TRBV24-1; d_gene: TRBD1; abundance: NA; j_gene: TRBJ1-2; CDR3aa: CATSDSTGGAIYGYTF; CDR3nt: TGTGCCACCAGTGATTCTACAGGGGGCGCCATCTATGGCTACACCTTC
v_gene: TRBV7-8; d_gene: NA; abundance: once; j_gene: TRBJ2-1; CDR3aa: CASSLKRAPTDEQFF; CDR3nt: TGTGCCAGCAGCCTTAAGCGGGCCCCGACGGATGAGCAGTTCTTC
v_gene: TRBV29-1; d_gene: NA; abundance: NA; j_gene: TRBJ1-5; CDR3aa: CSAGEGRSQPQHF; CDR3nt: TGCAGCGCCGGAGAGGGGCGTAGTCAGCCCCAGCATTTT
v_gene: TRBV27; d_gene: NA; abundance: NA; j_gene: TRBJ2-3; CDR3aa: CASSAYGLSTDTQYF; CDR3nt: TGTGCCAGCAGTGCCTACGGGCTCAGCACAGATACGCAGTATTTT
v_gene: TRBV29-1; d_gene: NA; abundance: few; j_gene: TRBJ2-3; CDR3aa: CSGEHMLGTTDTQYF; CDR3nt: TGCAGCGGTGAACACATGCTGGGGACAACAGATACGCAGTATTTT